The rows below give T cell receptor beta chains drawn from one sample of a study of blood T cell repertoires in COVID-19. Data came from immunoSEQ multiplex PCR; TCRdb stores just in-frame clones and leaves some out. The table has 110,000 to 150,000 clones, about 85% seen once. Sequenced sample: peripheral blood. Every receptor here comes from a human donor in a cohort sampled during active COVID-19. Both conserved end residues are part of each CDR3. The order of the fields is J gene, D gene, clone size, V gene, CDR3 DNA, CDR3 protein. The D gene is left open where the match is weak. Not all rows give a size; the values are once, few, many and, for expanded clones, a class.

TRBJ2-1,.,few,TRBV18,TGTGCCAGCTCACCTTATGTGAGTGAGCAGTTCTTC,CASSPYVSEQFF
TRBJ1-2,.,few,TRBV12-3/TRBV12-4,TGTGCCAGCAGCCCGACACCGCTTGGCGGCTACACCTTC,CASSPTPLGGYTF
TRBJ2-7,.,.,TRBV4-2,TGTGCCAGCAGCCACGACACCGCCTACGAGCAGTACTTC,CASSHDTAYEQYF
TRBJ2-3,TRBD2,.,TRBV5-1,TGCGCCAGCAGCTTGACTAGCGGGAGACGGTCAGATACGCAGTATTTT,CASSLTSGRRSDTQYF
TRBJ2-7,.,.,TRBV28,TGTGCCAGCAGCTCTCCGGGACTTCGAGCCTCCTACGAGCAGTACTTC,CASSSPGLRASYEQYF
TRBJ1-1,.,.,TRBV5-1,TGCGCCAGCAGCTTGGGTGACCTCCCAGGCACTGAAGCTTTCTTT,CASSLGDLPGTEAFF
TRBJ1-4,.,.,TRBV6-5,TGTGCCAGCAGTTATGGTAGGGGAGAAAAACTGTTTTTT,CASSYGRGEKLFF
TRBJ2-7,.,.,TRBV6-6,TGTGCCAGCAGTTACGGAGGCGAGCAGTACTTC,CASSYGGEQYF
TRBJ1-5,TRBD1,.,TRBV28,TGTGCCAGCAGTCCACGTGTGGGGACAGGCGAGCATTTT,CASSPRVGTGEHF
TRBJ2-2,TRBD1,.,TRBV13,TGTGCCAGCAGCCAAACAGGGGGCGGCACCGGGGAGCTGTTTTTT,CASSQTGGGTGELFF
TRBJ1-2,.,.,TRBV6-5,TGTGCCAGCAGGTCAGAGTTCCGGGTCTATGGCTACACCTTC,CASRSEFRVYGYTF
TRBJ2-5,TRBD2,.,TRBV5-1,TGCGCCAGCAGCCCGGGACTAGCGGGATCAAAAGAGACCCAGTACTTC,CASSPGLAGSKETQYF
TRBJ2-1,.,.,TRBV5-1,TGCGCCAGCAGCTTGTATCCGGGGATGAACAATGAGCAGTTCTTC,CASSLYPGMNNEQFF
TRBJ1-4,.,.,TRBV30,TGTGCCTGGATCGAGGGTCGAGGGACAACTAATGAAAAACTGTTTTTT,CAWIEGRGTTNEKLFF